This entry lists 15 T cell receptor beta chains sequenced from one sample in a study of CD8 T cells in Susac syndrome. It was with random hexamers that 0.5 to 1 ug RNA was reverse transcribed. TCRdb called the immunoSEQ multiplex PCR reads again in MiXCR, with one record for every CDR3 protein. This table holds tens of thousands of distinct CDR3 sequences, 85% to 95% found once. The material sequenced was CD8+ T cells from PBMCs. These receptor sequences come from a human donor in good health.

This clonotype occurred once. The rearrangement joins TRBV2 to TRBJ2-7, with 8 bases fitting TRBD1. The germline V gene has CDR1 SNHLY and CDR2 FYNNEI. The CDR3 contains 15 residues. V trimming: 8 bases; J trimming: 3 bases; junction bases outside the gene matches: 12. The CDR3 coding sequence is TGTGCCAGCGAGGGGACACAGGGGGTCATCTACGAGCAGTACTTC. Amino acid sequence: CASEGTQGVIYEQYF.

The rearrangement uses TRBV19 and TRBJ1-1, with D possibly matching TRBD1 (5 bases). The CDR3 totals 13 residues. Germline CDR1 is LNHDA and CDR2 is SQIVND (reference sequence). The V gene lost 4 bases and the J gene lost 4 bases, with 10 bases spanning the gap. For the CDR3, the DNA is TGTGCCAGTAGTAGTACAGGATTCACTGAAGCTTTCTTT. Encoded protein: CASSSTGFTEAFF.

The V gene is TRBV4-3, the J gene TRBJ2-1; D perhaps matches TRBD1 (6 bases). Germline V lookup: CDR1 LGHNA, CDR2 YSLEER. The CDR3 is made up of 18 amino acids. Deletions cut 3 bases from V and 2 bases from J, with 20 bases between. The CDR3 is CASSQWLEGTGTYNEQFF. The CDR3, as DNA: TGCGCCAGCAGCCAGTGGCTTGAGGGAACAGGGACCTACAATGAGCAGTTCTTC.

The CDR3 sequence is CASSPVYNEQFF. The CDR3 nucleotides are TGTGCCAGCAGTCCCGTCTACAATGAGCAGTTCTTC. The chain has TRBV12-3 or TRBV12-4 and TRBJ2-1; D is undetermined. The CDR3 is 12 residues long. With 5 bases removed from V and 3 bases from J, the gap between germline ends came to 5 bases.

This rearrangement joins TRBV11-2 to TRBJ2-7; TRBD1 aligns across 9 bases. V trimming: 5 bases; J trimming: 0 bases; junction bases outside the gene matches: 2. CDR1 and CDR2 from the germline V gene are SGHAT and FQNNGV. The length of the CDR3 is 14 residues. As DNA, the CDR3 is TGTGCCAGCAGCGGGGACAGGGACTCCTACGAGCAGTACTTC. Its protein is CASSGDRDSYEQYF.

J is TRBJ2-5 and V is TRBV13, with a possible D match to TRBD1 (6 bases). V lost 6 bases and J lost 5, with 13 bases in between. Germline CDR1 and CDR2: PRHDT and FYEKMQ (reference sequence). CDR3 length: 13 residues. The CDR3 reads CASSHRVQETQYF. DNA for the CDR3: TGTGCCAGCAGTCACAGGGTTCAGGAGACCCAGTACTTC.

This chain links TRBV28 with TRBJ2-3; D possibly matches TRBD1 or TRBD2 (7 bases each). Germline V CDR1 and CDR2: MDHEN, SYDVKM. The V end lost 10 bases, the J end lost 4 bases, and 24 bases lay between the germline ends. The CDR3 contains 16 residues. The CDR3 sequence is CATKWGSRGRADTQYF. The CDR3 bases are TGTGCCACCAAATGGGGGAGCAGGGGGAGGGCAGATACGCAGTATTTT.

The chain recombines TRBV4-3 with TRBJ2-4; the D gene is possibly TRBD1 (7 bases). V lost 1 base and J 6 bases, leaving 10 bases between the germline ends. From germline, CDR1 is LGHNA and CDR2 YSLEER. The length of the CDR3 is 14 residues. CDR3 in DNA: TGCGCCAGCAGCCAAGGGAGGGGGCGAAACATTCAGTACTTC. This encodes CASSQGRGRNIQYF.

The V and J genes are TRBV6-2 or TRBV6-3 and TRBJ2-7, with a weak D call TRBD2 (6 bases). CDR3 size: 16 residues. V lost 2 bases to trimming and J lost 2 bases, with 16 bases between them. Per the germline V gene, CDR1 is MNHEY and CDR2 is SVGEGT. The chain's CDR3 is CASSYGSAGKPYEQYF. CDR3 DNA sequence: TGTGCCAGCAGTTACGGGTCAGCGGGCAAACCCTACGAGCAGTACTTC.

The V gene is TRBV4-2, the J gene TRBJ2-7; no definite D call. This CDR3 region has 13 residues. V was cut by 4 bases and J by 2 bases, with 9 bases left in between. Germline-derived CDR1 and CDR2 are LGHNA and YNFKEQ. The CDR3 is CASSPARAYEQYF. The CDR3 region has the DNA TGTGCCAGCAGCCCTGCTCGAGCCTACGAGCAGTACTTC.

This chain uses TRBV4-1 with TRBJ1-2, with D perhaps TRBD1 (5 bases). V was cut by 0 bases and J by 4 bases, with 12 bases left in between. The CDR3 consists of 15 residues. Germline CDR1 reads MGHRA; CDR2 reads YSYEKL. CDR3 protein: CASSQDDSVGYGYTF. CDR3 sequence (DNA): TGCGCCAGCAGCCAAGACGACAGCGTAGGCTATGGCTACACCTTC.

The chain recombines TRBV19 with TRBJ2-5; unclear D gene. CDR1 and CDR2 (germline): LNHDA, SQIVND (reference sequence). Trimming shortened V by 3 bases and J by 5 bases, and 10 bases separated the two germline ends. CDR3 size: 13 residues. CDR3 loop: CASSMPAAETQYF. CDR3 sequence (DNA): TGTGCCAGTAGTATGCCCGCGGCGGAGACCCAGTACTTC.

This clonotype was seen a single time. V usage is TRBV4-2 and J usage is TRBJ1-1; D is undetermined. The CDR3 contains 13 residues. V lost 0 bases and J lost 2, with 4 bases in between. CDR1 is LGHNA, CDR2 YNFKEQ, per germline. The CDR3 nucleotides are TGTGCCAGCAGCCAAGATGAAAACACTGAAGCTTTCTTT. This sequence encodes CASSQDENTEAFF.

The genes are TRBV3-1 and TRBJ2-3; 7 bases agree with TRBD1. The germline gives CDR1 LGHDT, CDR2 YNNKEL (reference sequence). The V gene end was trimmed by 3 bases and the J gene end by 3 bases; junction bases not matched to a gene: 3. This CDR3 region has 14 residues. The CDR3, as DNA: TGTGCCAGCAGCCAGGCACAGGGGACAGATACGCAGTATTTT. It codes for CASSQAQGTDTQYF.

The chain couples TRBV6-5 to TRBJ1-4; 7 positions agree with TRBD1. Germline CDR1 reads MNHEY; CDR2 reads SVGAGI. CDR3 length: 15 amino acids. V trimming: 5 bases; J trimming: 8 bases; junction bases outside the gene matches: 11. CDR3 coding DNA: TGTGCCAGCAGTCCTGGGACAGAGGATAGGGAAAAACTGTTTTTT. Protein sequence: CASSPGTEDREKLFF.